The clone carrying this TCR beta chain occurred once. A much more abundant neighbour one base away suggests this may be a read error. This entry comes from a study of Graves' ophthalmopathy and Graves' hyperthyroidism. For repertoire sequencing, the TCR beta CDR3 regions were amplified from RNA transcripts. Second-round multiplex PCR followed a first-round RT-PCR using HTBI primers. TCRdb independently ran MiXCR on the multiplex PCR reads; one entry per CDR3 protein. The table lists around 1.1 million distinct CDR3 sequences, about 35% of them singletons. The CDR3 runs 15 residues. The germline V gene encodes CDR1 SGDLS and CDR2 YYNGEE. Unmatched junction bases numbered 8, after V lost 0 bases and J lost 12 bases.

The receptor was isolated from an adult man with Graves' hyperthyroidism. The specimen was peripheral blood or thyroid tissue (not recorded which). The rearrangement joins TRBV9 to TRBJ2-6, with 8 bases aligning to TRBD1. CDR3 nucleotides: TGTGCCAGCAGCGTAGGGCCAGGGGGCTCTCCCGTCCTGACTTTC. Protein sequence: CASSVGPGGSPVLTF.